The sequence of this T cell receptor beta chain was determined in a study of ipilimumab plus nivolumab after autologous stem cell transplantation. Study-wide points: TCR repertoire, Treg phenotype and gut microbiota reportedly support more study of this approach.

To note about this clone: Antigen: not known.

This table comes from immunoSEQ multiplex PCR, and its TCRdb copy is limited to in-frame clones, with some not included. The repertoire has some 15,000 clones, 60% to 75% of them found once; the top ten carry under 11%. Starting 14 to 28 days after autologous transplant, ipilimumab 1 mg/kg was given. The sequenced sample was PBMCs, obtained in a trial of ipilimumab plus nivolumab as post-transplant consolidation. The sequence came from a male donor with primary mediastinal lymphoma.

The CDR3 region is CSGIAGGWGDTQYF. CDR3 DNA sequence: TGCAGCGGTATAGCGGGGGGCTGGGGAGATACGCAGTATTTT. The chain combines TRBV29-1 with TRBJ2-3, with 10 bases fitting TRBD2. V dropped 7 bases and J dropped 5; count of bases not matched to a gene: 9. The length of the CDR3 is 14 residues. CDR1 SQVTM and CDR2 ANQGSEA come from the germline V gene.